This T cell receptor (beta chain) was recovered during a study of control samples from healthy donors and cancer patients. Using immunoSEQ multiplex PCR, the repertoire was profiled, and TCRdb retains in-frame clones only, with some absent. The data hold around 110,000 clones, with about 93% observed a single time. This clone was observed a single time. Other DNA variants within this sample encode the same CDR3. The sequencing sample was made of blood. This clonotype was sampled from a young man in good health.

CDR3 sequence: CASTPSRGNSPLHF. In DNA form, the CDR3 reads TGTGCCAGTACCCCTTCGCGGGGCAATTCACCCCTCCACTTT. This chain links TRBV19 with TRBJ1-6, with D perhaps matching TRBD1 (5 bases). From germline, CDR1 is LNHDA and CDR2 SQIVND (reference sequence). V was trimmed by 7 bases and J by 7 bases, leaving 14 bases between them. The CDR3 covers 14 residues.